This record covers a single T cell receptor beta chain. This sample was included in a study of siplizumab effects on memory and regulatory T cells. The repertoire was sequenced with immunoSEQ multiplex PCR; TCRdb's copy has only in-frame clones and lacks some. The profile shows approximately 56,000 clones, about 98% of them singletons. The material sequenced was naive CD8+ T cells sorted from blood. The receptor was derived from a human donor in good health.

This CDR3 reads CASSVDSYEQYF. The DNA of the CDR3 is TGTGCCAGCAGCGTTGACTCCTACGAGCAGTACTTC. V and J are TRBV14 and TRBJ2-7; D unclear. CDR3 length: 12 amino acids. The V gene lost 5 bases and the J gene lost 0 bases, with 5 bases spanning the gap. The V gene's germline CDR1 is SGHDN and CDR2 FVKESK. Full variable domain (remainder filled in from reference TRBV14 and TRBJ2-7): EAGVTQFPSHSVIEKGQTVTLRCDPISGHDNLYWYRRVMGKEIKFLLHFVKESKQDESGMPNNRFLAERTGGTYSTLKVQPAELEDSGVYFCASSVDSYEQYFGPGTRLTVT.